This is a list of T cell receptor beta chains from one sample in a study of T cell responses to AZD1222 COVID-19 vaccine. Profiling relied on immunoSEQ multiplex PCR, and the TCRdb table lists in-frame clones only, not all of them. Among 150,000 to 190,000 clones listed, 75% to 95% were seen once. The specimen comprised peripheral blood, sampled on day 0 of AZD1222 vaccination. Receptors originate from an adult in good health. The CDR3 runs from the conserved cysteine through the conserved F or W. The D gene is left open where the match is weak. Some rows have no size entry. The others give once, few or many, or a class for an expanded clone.

d_call: TRBD2; clone_size: few; v_call: TRBV2; j_call: TRBJ2-7; cdr3_nt: TGTGCCAGCATGAGGAGACTAGCTGGCCACGAGCAGTACTTC; cdr3_aa: CASMRRLAGHEQYF
d_call: .; clone_size: .; v_call: TRBV29-1; j_call: TRBJ1-2; cdr3_nt: TGCAGCGTTGAAGATCACGCTAACTATGGCTACACCTTC; cdr3_aa: CSVEDHANYGYTF
d_call: TRBD2; clone_size: .; v_call: TRBV11-3; j_call: TRBJ2-7; cdr3_nt: TGTGCCAGCAGCTCCGGGACTAGCGGGAGACTGTCCTACGAGCAGTACTTC; cdr3_aa: CASSSGTSGRLSYEQYF
d_call: .; clone_size: .; v_call: TRBV4-2; j_call: TRBJ2-4; cdr3_nt: TGTGCCAGCAGCCAAGTAGGTGGGAGCACCAAAAACATTCAGTACTTC; cdr3_aa: CASSQVGGSTKNIQYF
d_call: .; clone_size: .; v_call: TRBV7-2; j_call: TRBJ2-1; cdr3_nt: TGTGCCAGCAGCTTAGAGAGGATTTTCGATGAGCAGTTCTTC; cdr3_aa: CASSLERIFDEQFF
d_call: TRBD2; clone_size: .; v_call: TRBV29-1; j_call: TRBJ2-1; cdr3_nt: TGCAGCGTTCCCCTAGCGGGAGGGCCTATTTACAATGAGCAGTTCTTC; cdr3_aa: CSVPLAGGPIYNEQFF
d_call: .; clone_size: .; v_call: TRBV19; j_call: TRBJ2-3; cdr3_nt: TGTGCCAGTAGTGTCCCTAGCACAGATACGCAGTATTTT; cdr3_aa: CASSVPSTDTQYF
d_call: .; clone_size: .; v_call: TRBV10-3; j_call: TRBJ1-1; cdr3_nt: TGTGCCATCCGCTCAGGGAGCACTGAAGCTTTCTTT; cdr3_aa: CAIRSGSTEAFF
d_call: .; clone_size: .; v_call: TRBV29-1; j_call: TRBJ2-1; cdr3_nt: TGCAGCGGATCCGGGTCTAGAGCCCACAATGAGCAGTTCTTC; cdr3_aa: CSGSGSRAHNEQFF
d_call: .; clone_size: .; v_call: TRBV3-1/TRBV3-2; j_call: TRBJ2-7; cdr3_nt: TGTGCCAGCAGCCCCAGCTCCTACGAGCAGTACTTC; cdr3_aa: CASSPSSYEQYF
d_call: TRBD1; clone_size: .; v_call: TRBV7-3; j_call: TRBJ2-6; cdr3_nt: TGTGCCAGCAGCTCGGGGACAGGAGGCTCTGGGGCCAACGTCCTGACTTTC; cdr3_aa: CASSSGTGGSGANVLTF
d_call: .; clone_size: .; v_call: TRBV6-1; j_call: TRBJ2-3; cdr3_nt: TGTGCCAGCAGTGAATATTATGTGGCGGGATTGAGCGCAGATACGCAGTATTTT; cdr3_aa: CASSEYYVAGLSADTQYF
d_call: .; clone_size: .; v_call: TRBV18; j_call: TRBJ1-2; cdr3_nt: TGTGCCAGCTCAACTCTCGAATCGGACCGGGGCTACACCTTC; cdr3_aa: CASSTLESDRGYTF
d_call: .; clone_size: once; v_call: TRBV6-5; j_call: TRBJ1-1; cdr3_nt: TGTGCCAGCAGGACCCGATCTAAGGGTGGGACTGAAGCTTTCTTT; cdr3_aa: CASRTRSKGGTEAFF
d_call: .; clone_size: .; v_call: TRBV5-1; j_call: TRBJ2-7; cdr3_nt: TGCGCCAGCAGCTTGGACGGCAGGGAGTTCAAGTGGCAGTACTTC; cdr3_aa: CASSLDGREFKWQYF
d_call: TRBD2; clone_size: .; v_call: TRBV10-3; j_call: TRBJ2-7; cdr3_nt: TGTGCCATCGCAATCCCCGGGACTACCTACGAGCAGTACTTC; cdr3_aa: CAIAIPGTTYEQYF
d_call: .; clone_size: .; v_call: TRBV19; j_call: TRBJ1-2; cdr3_nt: TGTGCCAGTAGTTGGACGGGGGACCTCTATGGCTACACCTTC; cdr3_aa: CASSWTGDLYGYTF
d_call: TRBD1; clone_size: once; v_call: TRBV7-9; j_call: TRBJ2-5; cdr3_nt: TGTGCCAGCAGTCCTACTCAGGGGGCTTGGGAGACCCAGTACTTC; cdr3_aa: CASSPTQGAWETQYF
d_call: .; clone_size: .; v_call: TRBV21-1; j_call: TRBJ2-3; cdr3_nt: TGTGCCAGCACGGAAGATACGCAGTATTTT; cdr3_aa: CASTEDTQYF
d_call: .; clone_size: .; v_call: TRBV7-8; j_call: TRBJ1-2; cdr3_nt: TGTGCCAGCAGCTCCGGAATTAACAACTATGGCTACACCTTC; cdr3_aa: CASSSGINNYGYTF
d_call: .; clone_size: .; v_call: TRBV7-3; j_call: TRBJ2-7; cdr3_nt: TGTGCCAGCAGCTCATCTGGGGGCAACGAGCAGTACTTC; cdr3_aa: CASSSSGGNEQYF
d_call: TRBD2; clone_size: .; v_call: TRBV9; j_call: TRBJ2-3; cdr3_nt: TGTGCCAGCAGCGTGGGACTAGCGGGATTGGATACGCAGTATTTT; cdr3_aa: CASSVGLAGLDTQYF